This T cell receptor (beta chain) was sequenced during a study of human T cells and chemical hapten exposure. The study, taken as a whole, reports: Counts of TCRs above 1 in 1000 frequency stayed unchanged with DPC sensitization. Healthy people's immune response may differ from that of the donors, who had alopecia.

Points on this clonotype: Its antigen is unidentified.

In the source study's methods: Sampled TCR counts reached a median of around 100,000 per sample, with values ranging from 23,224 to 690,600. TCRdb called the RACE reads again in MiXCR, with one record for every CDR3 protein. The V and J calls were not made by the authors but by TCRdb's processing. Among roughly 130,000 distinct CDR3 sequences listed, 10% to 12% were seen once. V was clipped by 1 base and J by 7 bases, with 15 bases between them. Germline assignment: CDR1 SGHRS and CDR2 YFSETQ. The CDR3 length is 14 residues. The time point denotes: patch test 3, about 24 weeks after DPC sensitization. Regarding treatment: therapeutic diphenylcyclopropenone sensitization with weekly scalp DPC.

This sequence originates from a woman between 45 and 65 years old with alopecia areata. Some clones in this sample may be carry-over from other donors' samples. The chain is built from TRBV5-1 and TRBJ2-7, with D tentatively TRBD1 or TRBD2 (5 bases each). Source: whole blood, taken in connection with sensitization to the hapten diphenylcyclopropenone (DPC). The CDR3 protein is CASSLLAVGGEQYF. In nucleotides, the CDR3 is TGCGCCAGCAGCTTGCTCGCCGTTGGGGGAGAGCAGTACTTC.